Presented here are 16 T cell receptor beta chains from one specimen sequenced in a study of cytomegalovirus exposure and HLA in healthy donors. PCR primers comprised 60 Vbeta and 13 Jbeta primers. Libraries were prepared by immunoSEQ multiplex PCR; TCRdb keeps only in-frame clonotypes and omits some of them. The table has about 82,000 clones, over 75% seen once. Sequencing was performed on PBMCs. The receptors were sampled from a man in his forties or fifties in good health and CMV-seronegative.

This clone was picked up one time. This rearrangement joins TRBV5-1 to TRBJ1-2; 10 positions agree with TRBD1. J was trimmed by 4 bases and V by 4 bases; bases with no gene match: 4. The CDR3 is 14 residues long. Germline loops: CDR1 SGHRS, CDR2 YFSETQ. CDR3 in amino acids: CASSAGQGRYGYTF. The CDR3 region has the DNA TGCGCCAGCAGCGCGGGACAGGGGCGCTATGGCTACACCTTC.

This chain connects TRBV19 to TRBJ2-1; possible D gene TRBD2, 5 bases. Trimming pared 10 bases from V and 6 bases from J, leaving 22 bases between. The CDR3 loop spans 15 amino acids. Germline CDR1 and CDR2: LNHDA and SQIVND (reference sequence). DNA of the CDR3: TGTGCCACCACGGACTCTAGCTGGGCCCGCAATGAGCAGTTCTTC. It translates to CATTDSSWARNEQFF.

The rearrangement joins TRBV11-1 to TRBJ1-2; 7 nucleotides match TRBD1. The CDR3 has 14 amino acids. V was clipped by 5 bases and J by 7 bases; unmatched bases: 10. CDR1 SGHAT and CDR2 FQDESV come from the germline V gene (reference sequence). Here the CDR3 reads CASSRTTGNRGYTF. The DNA for the CDR3 is TGTGCCAGCAGCCGGACGACAGGGAACCGTGGCTACACCTTC.

This sequence joins TRBV2 and TRBJ2-7, with TRBD1 matching over 8 bases. V lost 4 bases, J lost 2 bases, and 7 bases stayed unmatched. Germline CDR1 is SNHLY and CDR2 is FYNNEI. The CDR3 contains 15 residues. The CDR3 sequence is CASSAGTGRPYEQYF. The CDR3 nucleotides are TGTGCCAGCAGTGCCGGGACAGGCCGCCCCTACGAGCAGTACTTC.

This clone was observed a single time. The genes are TRBV15 and TRBJ2-3; 10 bases align to TRBD2. J was trimmed by 1 base and V by 1 base; bases with no gene match: 2. Germline-derived CDR1 and CDR2 are LNHNV and YYDKDF (reference sequence). The CDR3 sequence is 16 residues long. Here the CDR3 DNA reads TGTGCCACCAGCAGAGCCGGGACTAGCGGCACAGATACGCAGTATTTT. Its translation is CATSRAGTSGTDTQYF.

J is TRBJ1-2 and V is TRBV18; D is unresolved. The CDR3 sequence is 12 residues long. Looked up from germline, CDR1 is KGHSH and CDR2 is LQKENI. V was trimmed by 2 bases and J by 12 bases, leaving 13 bases between them. As DNA, the CDR3 is TGTGCCAGCTCACCATCGGGAATTTACCACACCTTC. Its protein product is CASSPSGIYHTF. The full variable domain, its missing parts supplied by reference TRBV18 and TRBJ1-2, is NAGVMQNPRHLVRRRGQEARLRCSPMKGHSHVYWYRQLPEEGLKFMVYLQKENIIDESGMPKERFSAEFPKEGPSILRIQQVVRGDSAAYFCASSPSGIYHTFGSGTRLTVV.

This chain links TRBV9 with TRBJ1-2; D is uncertain. Germline CDR1 and CDR2: SGDLS and YYNGEE. Deletions cut 2 bases from V and 8 bases from J, with 19 bases between. The CDR3 has 15 residues. CDR3 residues: CASSVQREGAGGYTF. The CDR3 nucleotides are TGTGCCAGCAGCGTCCAGCGGGAGGGCGCGGGAGGCTACACCTTC. Supplemented by reference TRBV9 and TRBJ1-2, the full variable domain reads DSGVTQTPKHLITATGQRVTLRCSPRSGDLSVYWYQQSLDQGLQFLIQYYNGEERAKGNILERFSAQQFPDLHSELNLSSLELGDSALYFCASSVQREGAGGYTFGSGTRLTVV.

The V call is TRBV19, the J call TRBJ1-3; D is possibly TRBD1 (6 bases). The ends were cut back, 4 bases at V and 1 base at J, with 20 bases in the middle. The CDR3 length is 18 residues. Per germline, CDR1 LNHDA and CDR2 SQIVND (reference sequence). In DNA form, the CDR3 reads TGTGCCAGTAGTACCTCACCTAGGGGGAAGTTGTCTGGAAACACCATATATTTT. This sequence encodes CASSTSPRGKLSGNTIYF.

The V call is TRBV5-6, the J call TRBJ1-1; the match to TRBD1 covers 12 bases. Germline V gene data show CDR1 as SGHDT and CDR2 as YYEEEE. CDR3 size: 17 residues. The J segment lost 3 bases and the V segment lost 3 bases, leaving 9 bases of the junction unmatched. The CDR3 loop is CASSWGTGGWGDTEAFF. The CDR3 DNA reads TGTGCCAGCAGCTGGGGGACAGGGGGCTGGGGCGACACTGAAGCTTTCTTT.

This chain connects TRBV5-6 to TRBJ1-4; tentatively, D is TRBD1 (6 bases). CDR1 and CDR2 (germline): SGHDT, YYEEEE. This CDR3 is built from 13 residues. The V gene lost 4 bases and the J gene lost 7 bases, with 11 bases spanning the gap. The CDR3 nucleotides are TGTGCCAGCAGCGGACAGTTTACTGAAAAACTGTTTTTT. Residues: CASSGQFTEKLFF.

CDR3 coding DNA: TGTGCCAGCGGCAGGGGCGGGAATCAGCCCCAGCATTTT. Translated, it gives CASGRGGNQPQHF. This rearrangement joins TRBV6-1 to TRBJ1-5; D perhaps matches TRBD1 (6 bases). The CDR3 loop spans 13 amino acids. The V end lost 8 bases, the J end lost 4 bases, and 12 bases lay between the germline ends. The germline gives CDR1 MNHNS, CDR2 SASEGT.

The chain combines TRBV5-1 with TRBJ2-3, with 7 bases aligning to TRBD2. There are 12 residues in the CDR3. V shed 5 bases, J shed 3 bases, and the junction held 0 bases outside the gene matches. The germline gives CDR1 SGHRS, CDR2 YFSETQ. The CDR3 here is CASRGGTDTQYF. CDR3 sequence (DNA): TGCGCCAGCAGGGGGGGGACAGATACGCAGTATTTT.

The chain joins TRBV20-1 to TRBJ2-5; a weak D match, TRBD2 (5 bases). With the DNA end fitting TRBJ2-7 better, the J assignment may be wrong. This CDR3 has 11 residues. CDR1 is DFQATT, CDR2 SNEGSKA, per germline (reference sequence). The CDR3 DNA is TGCAGTGCCGGGGTCTCCTACGAGCAGTACTTC. Its protein product is CSAGVSYEQYF.

This rearrangement joins TRBV7-2 to TRBJ2-3; maybe TRBD2 (6 bases). This CDR3 contains 15 residues. The V end lost 2 bases, the J end lost 0 bases, and 9 bases lay between the germline ends. The germline gives CDR1 SGHTA, CDR2 FQGNSA. The CDR3 bases are TGTGCCAGCAGCTTATGGGGGACTAGCACAGATACGCAGTATTTT. This gives the protein CASSLWGTSTDTQYF. The variable domain in full, completed from reference TRBV7-2 and TRBJ2-3, reads GAGVSQSPSNKVTEKGKDVELRCDPISGHTALYWYRQSLGQGLEFLIYFQGNSAPDKSGLPSDRFSAERTGGSVSTLTIQRTQQEDSAVYLCASSLWGTSTDTQYFGPGTRLTVL.

V gene TRBV6-5 combines with J gene TRBJ2-1, with 10 bases fitting TRBD2. The CDR3 runs to 15 residues. Unmatched junction bases numbered 6, after V lost 4 bases and J lost 6 bases. Germline assignment: CDR1 MNHEY and CDR2 SVGAGI. This chain's CDR3 is CASSSLAGELNEQFF. DNA of the CDR3: TGTGCCAGCAGTTCCCTAGCGGGGGAACTCAATGAGCAGTTCTTC.

The V and J genes are TRBV9 and TRBJ2-5; D is ambiguous. Trimming took off 4 bases at V and 4 bases at J, with 17 bases between the two ends. Germline CDR1 reads SGDLS; CDR2 reads YYNGEE. This CDR3 region has 15 residues. The CDR3 loop reads CASSPQTQSLETQYF. Here the CDR3 DNA reads TGTGCCAGCAGCCCTCAGACTCAGTCCCTAGAGACCCAGTACTTC.